Below, one TCR beta chain is given with its context. Documented time point: peripheral blood 6 weeks after treatment start. The data belong to a study of PD-L1 blockade in urothelial cancer. The V end lost 3 bases, the J end lost 4 bases, and 16 bases lay between the germline ends. Germline loops: CDR1 LGHNA, CDR2 YNFKEQ. The CDR3 spans 16 residues. Each PCR reaction had synthetic TCR analog templates spiked into it. The data were produced by immunoSEQ multiplex PCR, yet TCRdb's version contains in-frame clones alone and is incomplete. This table has tens of thousands of clones, about 89% appearing once.

The source was PBMCs, collected around atezolizumab (anti-PD-L1) treatment. This chain links TRBV4-2 with TRBJ2-1, with a tentative D call TRBD2 (6 bases). The source of this sequence is a man between 65 and 85 years old with urothelial cancer. The DNA for the CDR3 is TGTGCCAGCAGCCAGGACCGGGACTTGGAATACAATGAGCAGTTCTTC. Translation gives CASSQDRDLEYNEQFF.